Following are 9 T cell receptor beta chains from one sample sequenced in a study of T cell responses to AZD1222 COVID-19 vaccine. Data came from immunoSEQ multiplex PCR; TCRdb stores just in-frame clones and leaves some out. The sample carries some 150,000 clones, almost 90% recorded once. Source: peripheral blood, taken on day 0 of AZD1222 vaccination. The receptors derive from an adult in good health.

CDR3 nucleotide sequence: TGCGCCAGCAGCTTCGCAGGGACTAGCGGGAGATACACAGATACGCAGTATTTT. Amino acids: CASSFAGTSGRYTDTQYF. This chain joins TRBV5-1 and TRBJ2-3, with 14 nucleotides matching TRBD2. CDR1 SGHRS and CDR2 YFSETQ come from the germline V gene. This CDR3 region has 18 residues. The trim removed 2 bases at V and 2 bases at J, leaving 7 bases unmatched.

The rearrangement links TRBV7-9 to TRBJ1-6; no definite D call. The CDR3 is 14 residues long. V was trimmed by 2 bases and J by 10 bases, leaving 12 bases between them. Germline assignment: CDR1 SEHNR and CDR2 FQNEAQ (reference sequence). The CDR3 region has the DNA TGTGCCAGCAGCTTATCTTGGGGAAGGTCACCCCTCCACTTT. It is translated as CASSLSWGRSPLHF.

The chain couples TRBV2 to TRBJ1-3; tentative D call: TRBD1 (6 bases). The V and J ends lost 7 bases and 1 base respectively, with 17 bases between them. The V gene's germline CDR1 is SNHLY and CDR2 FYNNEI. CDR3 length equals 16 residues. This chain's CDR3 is CASTSGVGVSGNTIYF. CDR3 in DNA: TGTGCCAGCACCTCAGGGGTAGGGGTTTCTGGAAACACCATATATTTT.

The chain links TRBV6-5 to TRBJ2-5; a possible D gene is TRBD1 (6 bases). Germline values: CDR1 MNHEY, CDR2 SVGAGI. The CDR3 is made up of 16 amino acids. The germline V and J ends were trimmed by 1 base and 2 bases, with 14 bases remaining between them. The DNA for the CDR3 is TGTGCCAGCAGTTACTGGGGCAGGGGATCGCAAGAGACCCAGTACTTC. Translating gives CASSYWGRGSQETQYF.

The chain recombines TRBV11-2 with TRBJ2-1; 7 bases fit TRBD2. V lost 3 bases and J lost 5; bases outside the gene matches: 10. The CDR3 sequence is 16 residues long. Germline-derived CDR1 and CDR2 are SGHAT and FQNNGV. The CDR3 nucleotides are TGTGCCAGCAGCTTCTTAGCGGGCGGGCTGAACAATGAGCAGTTCTTC. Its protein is CASSFLAGGLNNEQFF.

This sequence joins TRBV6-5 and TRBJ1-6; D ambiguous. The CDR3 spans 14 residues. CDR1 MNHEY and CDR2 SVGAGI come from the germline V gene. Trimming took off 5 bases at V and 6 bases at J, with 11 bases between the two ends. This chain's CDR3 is CASSRGGSNSPLHF. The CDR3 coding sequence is TGTGCCAGCAGTCGGGGTGGATCTAATTCACCCCTCCACTTT.

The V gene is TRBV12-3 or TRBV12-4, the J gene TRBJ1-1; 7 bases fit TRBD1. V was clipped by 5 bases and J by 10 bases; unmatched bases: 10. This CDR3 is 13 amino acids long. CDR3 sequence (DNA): TGTGCCAGCAGTCTCGATCCACGACAGGGAGCTTTCTTT. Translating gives CASSLDPRQGAFF.

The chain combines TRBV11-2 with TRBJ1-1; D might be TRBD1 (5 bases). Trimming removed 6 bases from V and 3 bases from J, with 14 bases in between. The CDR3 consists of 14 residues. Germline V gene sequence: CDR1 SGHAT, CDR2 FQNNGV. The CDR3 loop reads CASSHQGGDTEAFF. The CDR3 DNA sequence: TGTGCCAGCAGTCATCAGGGTGGTGACACTGAAGCTTTCTTT.

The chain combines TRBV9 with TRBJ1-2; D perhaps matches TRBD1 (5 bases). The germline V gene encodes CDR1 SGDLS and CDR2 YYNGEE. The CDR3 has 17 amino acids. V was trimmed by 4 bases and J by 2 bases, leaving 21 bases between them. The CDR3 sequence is CASSTSNVGGSNYGYTF. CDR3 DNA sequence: TGTGCCAGCAGCACGTCAAACGTCGGGGGATCAAACTATGGCTACACCTTC.